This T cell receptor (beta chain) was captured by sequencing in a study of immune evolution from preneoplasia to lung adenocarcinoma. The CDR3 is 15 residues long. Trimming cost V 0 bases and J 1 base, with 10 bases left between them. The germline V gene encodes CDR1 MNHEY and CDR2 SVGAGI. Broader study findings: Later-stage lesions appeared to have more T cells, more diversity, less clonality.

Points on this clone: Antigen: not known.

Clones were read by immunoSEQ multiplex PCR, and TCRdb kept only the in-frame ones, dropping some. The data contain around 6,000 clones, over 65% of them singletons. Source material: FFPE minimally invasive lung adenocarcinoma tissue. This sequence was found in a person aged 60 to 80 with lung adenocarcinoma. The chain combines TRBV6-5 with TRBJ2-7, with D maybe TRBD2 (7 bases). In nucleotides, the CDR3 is TGTGCCAGCAGTTACTCAAGGGGGGGATCCTACGAGCAGTACTTC. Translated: CASSYSRGGSYEQYF.